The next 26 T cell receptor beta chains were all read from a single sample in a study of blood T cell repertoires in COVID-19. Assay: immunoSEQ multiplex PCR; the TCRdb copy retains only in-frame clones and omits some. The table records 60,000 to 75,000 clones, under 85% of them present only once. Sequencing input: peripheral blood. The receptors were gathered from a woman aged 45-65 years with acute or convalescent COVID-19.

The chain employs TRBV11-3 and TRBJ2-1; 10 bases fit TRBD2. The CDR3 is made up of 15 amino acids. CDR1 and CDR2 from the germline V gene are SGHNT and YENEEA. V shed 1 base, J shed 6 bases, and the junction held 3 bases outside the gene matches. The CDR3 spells CASSLGLAGVNEQFF. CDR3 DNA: TGTGCCAGCAGCTTAGGACTAGCGGGCGTCAATGAGCAGTTCTTC. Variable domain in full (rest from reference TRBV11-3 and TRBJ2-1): EAGVVQSPRYKIIEKKQPVAFWCNPISGHNTLYWYLQNLGQGPELLIRYENEEAVDDSQLPKDRFSAERLKGVDSTLKIQPAELGDSAVYLCASSLGLAGVNEQFFGPGTRLTVL.

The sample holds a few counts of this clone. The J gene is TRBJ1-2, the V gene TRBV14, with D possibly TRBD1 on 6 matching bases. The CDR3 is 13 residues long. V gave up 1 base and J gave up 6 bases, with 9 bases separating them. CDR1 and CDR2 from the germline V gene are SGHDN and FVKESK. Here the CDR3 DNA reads TGTGCCAGCAGCCAAGCCCCAGGGGATGGCTACACCTTC. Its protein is CASSQAPGDGYTF.

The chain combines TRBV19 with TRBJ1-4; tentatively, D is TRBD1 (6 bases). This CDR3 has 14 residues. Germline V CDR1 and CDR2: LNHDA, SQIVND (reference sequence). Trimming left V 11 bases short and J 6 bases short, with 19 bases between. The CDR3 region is CAVRDRGGHEKLFF. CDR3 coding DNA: TGTGCCGTACGGGATAGAGGGGGACATGAAAAACTGTTTTTT.

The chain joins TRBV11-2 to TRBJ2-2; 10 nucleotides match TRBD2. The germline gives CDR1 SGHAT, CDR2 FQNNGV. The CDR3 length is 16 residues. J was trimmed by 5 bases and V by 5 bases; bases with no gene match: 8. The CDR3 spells CASSLKRGGLTGELFF. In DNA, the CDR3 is TGTGCCAGCAGCCTGAAGCGGGGGGGCCTAACCGGGGAGCTGTTTTTT.

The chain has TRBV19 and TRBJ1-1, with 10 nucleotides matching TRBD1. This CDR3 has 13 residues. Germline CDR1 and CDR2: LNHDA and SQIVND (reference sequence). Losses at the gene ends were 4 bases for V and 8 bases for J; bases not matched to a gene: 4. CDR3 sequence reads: CASSTGQGKEAFF. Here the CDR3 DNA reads TGTGCCAGTAGTACGGGACAGGGGAAAGAAGCTTTCTTT.

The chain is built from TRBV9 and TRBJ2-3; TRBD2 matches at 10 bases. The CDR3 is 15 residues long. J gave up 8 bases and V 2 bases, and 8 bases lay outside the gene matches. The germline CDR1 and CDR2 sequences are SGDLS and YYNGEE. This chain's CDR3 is CASSVTGTSETTQYF. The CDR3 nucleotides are TGTGCCAGCAGCGTGACCGGGACTAGCGAGACTACGCAGTATTTT.

This CDR3 reads CASSHTGGYTF. In nucleotides, the CDR3 is TGTGCCAGCAGCCACACAGGCGGCTACACCTTC. V and J are TRBV9 and TRBJ1-2; D may be TRBD1 (5 bases). There are 11 residues in the CDR3. Trimming removed 4 bases at V and 8 bases at J, with 9 bases between. Germline assignment: CDR1 SGDLS and CDR2 YYNGEE.

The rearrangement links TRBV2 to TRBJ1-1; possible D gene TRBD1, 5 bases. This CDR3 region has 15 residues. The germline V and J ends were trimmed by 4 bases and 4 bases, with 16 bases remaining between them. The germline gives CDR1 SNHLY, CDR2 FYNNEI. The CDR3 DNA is TGTGCCAGCAGTGTGGGGGGATCCATGAGCACTGAAGCTTTCTTT. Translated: CASSVGGSMSTEAFF.

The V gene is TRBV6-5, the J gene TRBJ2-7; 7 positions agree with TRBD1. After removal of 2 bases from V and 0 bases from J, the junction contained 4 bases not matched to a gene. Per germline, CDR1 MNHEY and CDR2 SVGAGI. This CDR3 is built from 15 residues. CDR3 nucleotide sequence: TGTGCCAGCAGTTACGAGACAGGGCACTCCTACGAGCAGTACTTC. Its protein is CASSYETGHSYEQYF.

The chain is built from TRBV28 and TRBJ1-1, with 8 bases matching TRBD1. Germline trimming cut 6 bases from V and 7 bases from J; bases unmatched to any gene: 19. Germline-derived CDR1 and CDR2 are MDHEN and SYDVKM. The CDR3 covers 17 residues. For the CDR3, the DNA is TGTGCCAGCAGCCGCGCTCGGACAGGGCTGGGATGGGGTGAAGCTTTCTTT. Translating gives CASSRARTGLGWGEAFF.

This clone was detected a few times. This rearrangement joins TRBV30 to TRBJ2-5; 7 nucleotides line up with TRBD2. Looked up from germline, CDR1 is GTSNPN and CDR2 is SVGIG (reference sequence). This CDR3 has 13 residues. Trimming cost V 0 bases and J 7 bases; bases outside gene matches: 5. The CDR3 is CAWSVSGEGTQYF. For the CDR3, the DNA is TGTGCCTGGAGTGTATCTGGGGAGGGGACCCAGTACTTC.

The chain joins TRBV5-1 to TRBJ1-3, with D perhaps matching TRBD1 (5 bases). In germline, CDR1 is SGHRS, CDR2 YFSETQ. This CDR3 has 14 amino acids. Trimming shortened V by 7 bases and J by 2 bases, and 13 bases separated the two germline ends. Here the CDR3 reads CASSGGSPGNTIYF. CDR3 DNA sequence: TGCGCCAGCTCTGGGGGGAGTCCTGGAAACACCATATATTTT.

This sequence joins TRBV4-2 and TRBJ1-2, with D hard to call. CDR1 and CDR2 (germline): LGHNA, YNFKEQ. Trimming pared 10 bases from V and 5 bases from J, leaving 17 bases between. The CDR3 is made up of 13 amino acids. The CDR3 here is CATRPPGNYGYTF. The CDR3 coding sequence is TGTGCCACCCGACCGCCGGGGAATTATGGCTACACCTTC.

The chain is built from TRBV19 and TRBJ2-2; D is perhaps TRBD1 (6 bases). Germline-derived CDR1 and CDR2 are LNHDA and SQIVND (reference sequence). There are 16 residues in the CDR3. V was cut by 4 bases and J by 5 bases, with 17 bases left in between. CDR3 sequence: CASSTITGFGTGELFF. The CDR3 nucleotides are TGTGCCAGTAGTACTATTACAGGGTTCGGGACCGGGGAGCTGTTTTTT.

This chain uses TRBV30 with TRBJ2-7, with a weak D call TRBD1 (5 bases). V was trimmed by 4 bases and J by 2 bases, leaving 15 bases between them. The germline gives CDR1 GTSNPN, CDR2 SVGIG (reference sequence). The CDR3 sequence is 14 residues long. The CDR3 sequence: CAWNSRVGAYEQYF. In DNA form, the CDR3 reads TGTGCCTGGAATTCCAGGGTAGGGGCCTACGAGCAGTACTTC.

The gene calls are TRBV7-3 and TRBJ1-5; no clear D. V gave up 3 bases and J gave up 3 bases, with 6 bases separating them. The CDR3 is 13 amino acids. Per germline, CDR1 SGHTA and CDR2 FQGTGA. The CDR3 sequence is CASSLTPNQPQHF. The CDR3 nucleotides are TGTGCCAGCAGCTTGACACCCAATCAGCCCCAGCATTTT.

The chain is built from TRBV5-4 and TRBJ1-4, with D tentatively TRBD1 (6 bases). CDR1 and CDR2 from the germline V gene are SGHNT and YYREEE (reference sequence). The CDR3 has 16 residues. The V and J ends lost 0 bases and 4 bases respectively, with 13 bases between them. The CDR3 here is CASSLGGQSNNEKLFF. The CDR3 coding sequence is TGTGCCAGCAGCTTGGGGGGACAAAGCAATAATGAAAAACTGTTTTTT.

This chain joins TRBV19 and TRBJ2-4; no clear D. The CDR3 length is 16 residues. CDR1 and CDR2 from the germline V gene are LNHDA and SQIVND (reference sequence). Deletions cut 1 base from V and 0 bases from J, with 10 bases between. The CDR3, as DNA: TGTGCCAGTAGTATAGGCGGAGAATTAGCCAAAAACATTCAGTACTTC. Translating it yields CASSIGGELAKNIQYF.

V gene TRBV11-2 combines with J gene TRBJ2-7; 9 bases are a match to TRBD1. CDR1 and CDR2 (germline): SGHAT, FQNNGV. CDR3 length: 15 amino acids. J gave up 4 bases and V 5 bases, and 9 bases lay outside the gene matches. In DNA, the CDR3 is TGTGCCAGCAGCCCGGTGGACGACAGGGGGTACGAGCAGTACTTC. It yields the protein CASSPVDDRGYEQYF.

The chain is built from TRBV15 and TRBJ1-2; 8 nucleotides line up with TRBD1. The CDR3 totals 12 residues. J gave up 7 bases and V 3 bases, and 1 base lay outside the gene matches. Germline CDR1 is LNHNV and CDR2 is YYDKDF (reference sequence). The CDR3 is CATSRDRVGYTF. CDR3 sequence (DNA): TGTGCCACCAGCAGGGACAGGGTTGGCTACACCTTC.

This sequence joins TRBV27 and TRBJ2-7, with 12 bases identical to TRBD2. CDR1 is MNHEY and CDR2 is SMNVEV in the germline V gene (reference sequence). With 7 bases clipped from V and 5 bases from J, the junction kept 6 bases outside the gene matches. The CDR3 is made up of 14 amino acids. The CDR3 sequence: CASKRTSGTHEQYF. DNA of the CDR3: TGTGCCAGCAAACGGACTAGCGGGACACACGAGCAGTACTTC.

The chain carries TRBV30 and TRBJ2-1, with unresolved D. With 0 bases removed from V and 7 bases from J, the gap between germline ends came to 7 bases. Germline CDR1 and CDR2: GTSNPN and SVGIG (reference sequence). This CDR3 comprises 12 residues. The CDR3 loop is CAWSVVRNEQFF. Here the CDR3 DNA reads TGTGCCTGGAGTGTAGTCCGGAATGAGCAGTTCTTC. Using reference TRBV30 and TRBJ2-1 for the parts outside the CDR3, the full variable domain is SQTIHQWPATLVQPVGSPLSLECTVEGTSNPNLYWYRQAAGRGLQLLFYSVGIGQISSEVPQNLSASRPQDRQFILSSKKLLLSDSGFYLCAWSVVRNEQFFGPGTRLTVL.

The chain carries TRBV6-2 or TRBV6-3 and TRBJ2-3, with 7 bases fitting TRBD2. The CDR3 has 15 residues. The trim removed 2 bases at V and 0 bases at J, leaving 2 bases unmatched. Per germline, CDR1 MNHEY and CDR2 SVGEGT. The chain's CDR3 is CASSYGRASTDTQYF. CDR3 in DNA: TGTGCCAGCAGTTACGGGAGGGCCAGCACAGATACGCAGTATTTT.

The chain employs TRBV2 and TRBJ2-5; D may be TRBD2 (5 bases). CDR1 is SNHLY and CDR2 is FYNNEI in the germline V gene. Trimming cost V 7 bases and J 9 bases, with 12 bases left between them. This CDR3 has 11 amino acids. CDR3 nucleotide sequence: TGTGCCAGCACCTCAGGAGCGGCCCAGTACTTC. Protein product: CASTSGAAQYF.

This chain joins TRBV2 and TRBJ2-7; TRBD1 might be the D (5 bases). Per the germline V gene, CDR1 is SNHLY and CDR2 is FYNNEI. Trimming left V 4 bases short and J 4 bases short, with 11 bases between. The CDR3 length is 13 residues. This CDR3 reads CASSGQLGYEQYF. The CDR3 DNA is TGTGCCAGCAGTGGACAGCTTGGATACGAGCAGTACTTC.

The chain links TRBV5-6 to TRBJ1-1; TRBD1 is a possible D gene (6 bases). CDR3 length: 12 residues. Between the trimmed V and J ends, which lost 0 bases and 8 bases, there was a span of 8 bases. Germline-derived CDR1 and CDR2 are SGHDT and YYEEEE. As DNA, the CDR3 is TGTGCCAGCAGCTTGGGGACAGTAGAAGCTTTCTTT. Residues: CASSLGTVEAFF.